Below are 13 T cell receptor beta chains sequenced from a single sample in a study of T cell repertoires in cytomegalovirus infection. Via MiXCR, TCRdb re-called the reads, giving one row per CDR3 protein. Here the sample spans approximately 500,000 distinct CDR3 sequences, roughly a third being singletons. These receptors have no known antigen. The sequences come from cultured PBMCs, collected from culture after CMV antigen stimulation. Source of these receptors: a human donor in good health (CMV status not recorded). Some clones in this sample may be carry-over from other donors' samples.

This clonotype has a handful of counts. In DNA form, the CDR3 reads TGTGCCTGGACTAGCGGGAGTTGGCTCAATGAGCAGTTCTTC. This sequence encodes CAWTSGSWLNEQFF. V usage is TRBV30 and J usage is TRBJ2-1, with TRBD2 matching 10 bases. Germline V gene lookup returns CDR1 GTSNPN and CDR2 SVGIG (reference sequence). The CDR3 loop spans 14 amino acids. The V and J ends lost 4 bases and 6 bases, in that order; junction bases with no gene match: 6.

The chain couples TRBV10-3 to TRBJ2-5, with D unclear. The V end lost 6 bases, the J end lost 6 bases, and 14 bases lay between the germline ends. Germline values: CDR1 ENHRY, CDR2 SYGVKD. This CDR3 is built from 13 residues. CDR3 DNA: TGTGCCATCAGCCTAGGGTTAGGGCAGACCCAGTACTTC. Protein sequence: CAISLGLGQTQYF.

This clonotype was counted at least ten times. CDR3 protein: CASSFPTSGETQYF. The CDR3 bases are TGTGCCAGCAGCTTCCCAACTAGCGGAGAGACCCAGTACTTC. This chain connects TRBV7-2 to TRBJ2-5; 8 positions agree with TRBD2. This CDR3 spans 14 amino acids. CDR1 and CDR2 from the germline V gene are SGHTA and FQGNSA. V gave up 3 bases and J gave up 4 bases; unmatched junction bases: 4.

This clonotype came up a few times. DNA for the CDR3: TGCGCCAGCAGTGGGACAGGGGGGACTAATGAAAAACTGTTTTTT. Encoded protein: CASSGTGGTNEKLFF. The genes are TRBV10-2 and TRBJ1-4; 10 nucleotides agree with TRBD1. After removal of 4 bases from V and 2 bases from J, the junction contained 1 base not matched to a gene. Germline loops: CDR1 WSHSY, CDR2 SAAADI. The CDR3 consists of 15 residues.

The chain carries TRBV20-1 and TRBJ2-1, with 10 bases that match TRBD2. The CDR3 has 16 amino acids. In germline, CDR1 is DFQATT, CDR2 SNEGSKA (reference sequence). J lost 2 bases, V lost 0 bases, and 4 bases had no gene match. DNA of the CDR3: TGCAGTGCTAGAGATCCGCTAGCGGGAGCCTACAATGAGCAGTTCTTC. Protein: CSARDPLAGAYNEQFF.

In this sample, this clonotype turned up many times. V usage is TRBV7-2 and J usage is TRBJ2-2; D gene uncertain. V gave up 0 bases and J gave up 2 bases, with 4 bases separating them. This CDR3 spans 14 amino acids. CDR1 and CDR2 from the germline V gene are SGHTA and FQGNSA. DNA for the CDR3: TGTGCCAGCAGCTTAGCTGGAAACACCGGGGAGCTGTTTTTT. Translating gives CASSLAGNTGELFF.

The gene calls are TRBV5-4 and TRBJ2-2; D gene unclear. Germline V gene sequence: CDR1 SGHNT, CDR2 YYREEE (reference sequence). CDR3 length equals 13 residues. V lost 4 bases and J 4 bases, leaving 8 bases between the germline ends. This CDR3 is CASSVVSTGELFF. The CDR3 bases are TGTGCCAGCAGCGTAGTCAGCACCGGGGAGCTGTTTTTT.

This clonotype occurred a few times. CDR3 in DNA: TGTGCCAGCAGCTACATGGACGGACCCTACGAGCAGTACGTC. Residues: CASSYMDGPYEQYV. The chain has TRBV11-3 and TRBJ2-7; no reliable D call. The V gene's germline CDR1 is SGHNT and CDR2 YENEEA. V was shortened by 4 bases and J by 2 bases, with 12 bases between the two germline ends. The CDR3 loop spans 14 amino acids.

The chain recombines TRBV20-1 with TRBJ2-1; TRBD2 matches 12 bases. CDR1 is DFQATT, CDR2 SNEGSKA, per germline (reference sequence). The CDR3 consists of 14 residues. The V segment lost 4 bases and the J segment 7 bases; nucleotides outside the gene matches: 5. CDR3 in amino acids: CSATRLAGDNEQFF. The CDR3 DNA sequence: TGCAGTGCTACCCGACTAGCGGGAGATAATGAGCAGTTCTTC.

This clonotype showed up many times. The chain uses TRBV7-2 and TRBJ2-7; a possible D gene is TRBD2 (5 bases). The CDR3 length is 15 residues. Germline lookup yields CDR1 SGHTA and CDR2 FQGNSA. Trimming left V 2 bases short and J 3 bases short, with 14 bases between. The CDR3 spells CASSLTPGLYYEQYF. The CDR3 nucleotides are TGTGCCAGCAGCTTAACCCCCGGACTTTACTACGAGCAGTACTTC.

The rearrangement joins TRBV5-1 to TRBJ2-1, with TRBD2 matching 10 bases. The CDR3 runs 18 residues. Trimming at V came to 0 bases and at J to 8 bases, leaving 14 bases not matched to a gene. Germline assignment: CDR1 SGHRS and CDR2 YFSETQ. The CDR3 protein is CASSLALENSGRSYEQFF. CDR3 in DNA: TGCGCCAGCAGCTTGGCCTTGGAAAATAGCGGGAGGTCCTATGAGCAGTTCTTC.

The rearrangement links TRBV15 to TRBJ2-1, with 9 bases matching TRBD2. CDR3 length: 16 residues. Germline V gives CDR1 LNHNV, CDR2 YYDKDF (reference sequence). Unmatched junction bases numbered 8, after V lost 1 base and J lost 7 bases. The CDR3 spells CATSRVSGSLYNEQFF. CDR3 coding DNA: TGTGCCACCAGCAGAGTTAGCGGGAGTCTTTATAATGAGCAGTTCTTC.

The chain joins TRBV7-2 to TRBJ1-1; 7 bases are a match to TRBD1. The CDR3 is made up of 14 amino acids. In germline, CDR1 is SGHTA, CDR2 FQGNSA. Trimming at V came to 5 bases and at J to 5 bases, leaving 8 bases not matched to a gene. The CDR3: CASSPNTGETEAFF. The CDR3 nucleotides read TGTGCCAGCAGCCCGAATACAGGGGAAACTGAAGCTTTCTTT.